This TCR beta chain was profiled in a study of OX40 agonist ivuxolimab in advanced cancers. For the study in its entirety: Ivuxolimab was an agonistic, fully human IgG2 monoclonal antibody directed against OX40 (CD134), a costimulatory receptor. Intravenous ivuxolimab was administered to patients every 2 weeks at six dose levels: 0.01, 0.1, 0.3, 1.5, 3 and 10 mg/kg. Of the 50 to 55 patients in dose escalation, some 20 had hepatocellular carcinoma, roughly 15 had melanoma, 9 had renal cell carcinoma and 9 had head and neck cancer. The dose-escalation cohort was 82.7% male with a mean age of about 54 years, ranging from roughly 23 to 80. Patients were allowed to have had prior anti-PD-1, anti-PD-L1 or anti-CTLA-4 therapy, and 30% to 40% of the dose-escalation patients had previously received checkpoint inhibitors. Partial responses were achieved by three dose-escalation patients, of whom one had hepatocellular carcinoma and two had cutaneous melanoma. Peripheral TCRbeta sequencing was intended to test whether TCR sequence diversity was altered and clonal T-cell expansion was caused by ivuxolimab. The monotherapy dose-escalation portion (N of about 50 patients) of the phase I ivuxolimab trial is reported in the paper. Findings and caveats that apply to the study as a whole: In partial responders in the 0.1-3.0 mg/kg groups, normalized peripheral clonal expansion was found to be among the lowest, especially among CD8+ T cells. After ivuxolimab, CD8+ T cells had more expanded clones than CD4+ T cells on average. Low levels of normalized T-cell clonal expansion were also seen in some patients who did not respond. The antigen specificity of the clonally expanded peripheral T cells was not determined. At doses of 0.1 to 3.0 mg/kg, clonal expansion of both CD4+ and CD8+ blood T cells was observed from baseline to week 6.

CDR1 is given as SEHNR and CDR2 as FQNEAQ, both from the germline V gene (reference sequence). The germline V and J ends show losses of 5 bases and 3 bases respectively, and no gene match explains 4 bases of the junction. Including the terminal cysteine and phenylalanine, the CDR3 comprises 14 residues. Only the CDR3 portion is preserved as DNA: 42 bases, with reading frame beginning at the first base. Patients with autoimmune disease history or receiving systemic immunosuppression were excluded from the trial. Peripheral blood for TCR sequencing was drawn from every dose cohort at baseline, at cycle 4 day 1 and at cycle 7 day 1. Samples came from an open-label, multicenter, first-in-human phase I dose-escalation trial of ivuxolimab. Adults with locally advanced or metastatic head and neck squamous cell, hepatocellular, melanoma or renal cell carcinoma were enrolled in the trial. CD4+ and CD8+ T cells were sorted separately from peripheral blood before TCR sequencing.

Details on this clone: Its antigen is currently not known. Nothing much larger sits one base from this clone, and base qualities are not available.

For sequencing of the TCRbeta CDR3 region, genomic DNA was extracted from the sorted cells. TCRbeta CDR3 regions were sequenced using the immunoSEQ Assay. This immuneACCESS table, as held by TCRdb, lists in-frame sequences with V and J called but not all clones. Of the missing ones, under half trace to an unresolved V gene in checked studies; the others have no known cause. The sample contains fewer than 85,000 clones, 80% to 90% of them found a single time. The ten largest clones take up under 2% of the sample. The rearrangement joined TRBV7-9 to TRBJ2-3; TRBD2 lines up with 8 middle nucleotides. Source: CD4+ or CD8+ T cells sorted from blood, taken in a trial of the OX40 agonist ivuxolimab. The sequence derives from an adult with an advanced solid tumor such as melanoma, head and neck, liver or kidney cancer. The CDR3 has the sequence CASSREGRTDTQYF. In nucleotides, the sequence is TGTGCCAGCAGCCGGGAGGGTCGGACAGATACGCAGTATTTT.